Included here is one TCR beta chain sequence, with context. Antigen: not known. CDR1 SEHNR and CDR2 FQNEAQ come from the germline V gene (reference sequence). The CDR3 has 15 amino acids. The entry originates in a study of OX40 agonist ivuxolimab in advanced cancers. At the level of the study: Ivuxolimab is an agonistic anti-OX40 (CD134) antibody, and patients were treated with it. Dose-escalation cases comprised hepatocellular carcinoma, melanoma, renal cell or head and neck cancer. Study results and caveats: More expanded clones were seen, on average, in CD8+ T cells than in CD4+. The 0.1-3.0 mg/kg partial responders had among the lowest clonal expansion.

Measured with immunoSEQ multiplex PCR; TCRdb has only the in-frame clones, and not every one. The sample lists tens of thousands of clones; 90% were seen once. This specimen consisted of CD4+ or CD8+ T cells sorted from blood, obtained in a trial of the OX40 agonist ivuxolimab. The chain uses TRBV7-9 and TRBJ2-5, with D maybe TRBD2 (6 bases). Near its end, the DNA agrees better with TRBJ2-7, so the J call may be wrong. This sequence originates from an adult with an advanced solid tumor such as melanoma, head and neck, liver or kidney cancer. The CDR3 DNA reads as TGTGCCAGCAGCGACTACCCTGCGGGACGCTACGAGCAGTACTTC. This encodes CASSDYPAGRYEQYF.